What follows is one T cell receptor (beta chain) and its context. The antigen is unknown. CDR3 length: 11 amino acids. Germline values: CDR1 SGHTA, CDR2 FQGNSA. The V gene lost 5 bases and the J gene lost 9 bases, with 8 bases spanning the gap. The data were taken from a study of T cell responses to AZD1222 COVID-19 vaccine. General study points: In all cases, repertoires were sampled only after the peak T cell response. Spike-specific TCR breadth and depth were elevated following two AZD1222 doses. Baseline seropositivity characterized only a handful of AZD1222 recipients. Spike was spanned by vaccine-associated CD4 TCRs, which were dominant at 160-218 and 743-854.

The method was immunoSEQ multiplex PCR; TCRdb's version includes in-frame clones alone and lacks a portion of them. The top ten clones hold 5.5% of a sample with 150,000 or so clones, roughly nine tenths of them seen once. The TCR originated in an adult in good health. Sequencing was performed on peripheral blood, taken on day 0 of MenACWY control vaccination. The chain recombines TRBV7-2 with TRBJ1-5; D is undetermined. This CDR3 is CASSLWGPQHF. CDR3 nucleotides: TGTGCCAGCAGCCTTTGGGGGCCCCAGCATTTT.